This T cell receptor beta chain was sequenced for a study of patients and donors after allogeneic stem cell transplantation (dated by TCRdb to the early 2020s). The protocol used for the library was RT-PCR. Sequencing used a NextSeq 550. TCRdb handled the public reads itself, with Q25 trimming in fastp and clone calling in MiXCR, and kept productive beta chains. Merged by CDR3 protein, the rows form single entries marked with the most common genes and DNA. The sample records about 200,000 distinct CDR3 sequences, 35% to 45% of which are singletons. The top ten hold roughly 12% of the sample. This clonotype turned up a few times. The clone's antigen remains unknown. No base quality values were provided; no much bigger clone lies one nucleotide off. The CDR3 measures 15 amino acids from cysteine to phenylalanine. Of the read, only the CDR3 DNA is kept; its 45 bases are in frame from base 1. CDR1 and CDR2 were assigned from the germline V gene (reference sequence) as DFQATT and SNEGSKA. Germline trimming: 6 bases from V, 0 bases from J; junction bases outside gene matches: 10.

The chain is made from TRBV20-1 and TRBJ1-1; a stretch of 7 junction bases matches TRBD1. The material sequenced was blood, either unsorted or a sorted T cell fraction (not recorded which). The receptor comes from a human donor who was either an allogeneic HSCT recipient or a stem cell or donor lymphocyte infusion donor (not recorded which). It is not recorded whose cells these are; they may come from a transplant donor. The DNA sequence is TGCAGTGCGCAGAGAGGGGGCGGTGTGAACACTGAAGCTTTCTTT. The translation is CSAQRGGGVNTEAFF.